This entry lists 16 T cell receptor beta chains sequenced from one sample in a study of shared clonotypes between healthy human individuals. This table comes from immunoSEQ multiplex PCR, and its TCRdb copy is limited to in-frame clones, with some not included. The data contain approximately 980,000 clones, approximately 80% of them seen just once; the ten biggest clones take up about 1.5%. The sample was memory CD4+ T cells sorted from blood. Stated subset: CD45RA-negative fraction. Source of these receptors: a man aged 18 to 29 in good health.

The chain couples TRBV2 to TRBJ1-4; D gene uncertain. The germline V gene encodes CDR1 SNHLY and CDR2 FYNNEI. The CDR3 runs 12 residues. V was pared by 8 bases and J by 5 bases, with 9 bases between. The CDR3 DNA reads TGTGCCAGCCGTGGAGGAAATGAAAAACTGTTTTTT. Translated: CASRGGNEKLFF. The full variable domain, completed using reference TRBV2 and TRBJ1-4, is EPEVTQTPSHQVTQMGQEVILRCVPISNHLYFYWYRQILGQKVEFLVSFYNNEISEKSEIFDDQFSVERPDGSNFTLKIRSTKLEDSAMYFCASRGGNEKLFFGSGTQLSVL.

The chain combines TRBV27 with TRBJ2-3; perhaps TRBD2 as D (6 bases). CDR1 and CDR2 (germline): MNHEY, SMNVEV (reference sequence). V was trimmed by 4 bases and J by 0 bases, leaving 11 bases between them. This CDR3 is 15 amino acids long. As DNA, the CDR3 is TGTGCCAGCAGTTGGGGGGACTTTAGCACAGATACGCAGTATTTT. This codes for CASSWGDFSTDTQYF.

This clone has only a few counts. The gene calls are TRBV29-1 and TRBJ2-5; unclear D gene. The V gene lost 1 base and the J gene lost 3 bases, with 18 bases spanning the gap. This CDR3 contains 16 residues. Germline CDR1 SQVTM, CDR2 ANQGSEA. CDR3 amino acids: CSVEVGSGIQKETQYF. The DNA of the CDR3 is TGCAGCGTTGAAGTAGGGTCAGGCATCCAAAAAGAGACCCAGTACTTC.

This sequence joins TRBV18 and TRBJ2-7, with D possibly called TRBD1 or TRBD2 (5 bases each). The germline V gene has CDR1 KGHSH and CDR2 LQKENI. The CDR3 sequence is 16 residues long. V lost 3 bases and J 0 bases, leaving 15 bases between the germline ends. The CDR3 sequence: CASSPSGPKNSYEQYF. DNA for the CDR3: TGTGCCAGCTCACCCTCGGGACCGAAGAACTCCTACGAGCAGTACTTC.

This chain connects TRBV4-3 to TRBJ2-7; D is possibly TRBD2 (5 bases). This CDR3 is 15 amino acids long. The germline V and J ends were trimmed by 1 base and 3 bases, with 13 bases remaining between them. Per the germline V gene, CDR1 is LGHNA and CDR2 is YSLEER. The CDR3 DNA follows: TGCGCCAGCAGCCAAGGTGACGCCGGGGTCTACGAGCAGTACTTC. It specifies CASSQGDAGVYEQYF.

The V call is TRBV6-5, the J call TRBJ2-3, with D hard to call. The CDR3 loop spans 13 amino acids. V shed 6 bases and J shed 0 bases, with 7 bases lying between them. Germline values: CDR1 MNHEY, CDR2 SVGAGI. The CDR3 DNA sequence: TGTGCCAGCAGATCAACTAGCACAGATACGCAGTATTTT. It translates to CASRSTSTDTQYF.

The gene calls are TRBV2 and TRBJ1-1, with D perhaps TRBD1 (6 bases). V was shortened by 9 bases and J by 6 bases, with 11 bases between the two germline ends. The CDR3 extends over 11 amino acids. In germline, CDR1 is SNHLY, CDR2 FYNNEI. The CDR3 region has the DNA TGTGCCAGAGATGACAGGCCTGAAGCTTTCTTT. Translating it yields CARDDRPEAFF. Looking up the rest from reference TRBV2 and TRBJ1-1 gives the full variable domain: EPEVTQTPSHQVTQMGQEVILRCVPISNHLYFYWYRQILGQKVEFLVSFYNNEISEKSEIFDDQFSVERPDGSNFTLKIRSTKLEDSAMYFCARDDRPEAFFGQGTRLTVV.

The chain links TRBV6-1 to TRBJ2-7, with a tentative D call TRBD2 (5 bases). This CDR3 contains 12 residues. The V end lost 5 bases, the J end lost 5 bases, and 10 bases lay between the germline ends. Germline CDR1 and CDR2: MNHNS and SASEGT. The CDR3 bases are TGTGCCAGCAGTCGCCCAGCGGACGAGCAGTACTTC. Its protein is CASSRPADEQYF.

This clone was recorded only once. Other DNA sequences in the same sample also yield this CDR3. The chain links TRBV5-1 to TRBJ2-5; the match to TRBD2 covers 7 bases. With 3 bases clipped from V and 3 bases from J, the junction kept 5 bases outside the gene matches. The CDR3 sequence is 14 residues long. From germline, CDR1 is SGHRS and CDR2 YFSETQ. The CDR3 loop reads CASSSSGTKETQYF. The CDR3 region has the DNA TGCGCCAGCAGCTCATCCGGGACTAAAGAGACCCAGTACTTC. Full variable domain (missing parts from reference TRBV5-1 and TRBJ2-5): KAGVTQTPRYLIKTRGQQVTLSCSPISGHRSVSWYQQTPGQGLQFLFEYFSETQRNKGNFPGRFSGRQFSNSRSEMNVSTLELGDSALYLCASSSSGTKETQYFGPGTRLLVL.

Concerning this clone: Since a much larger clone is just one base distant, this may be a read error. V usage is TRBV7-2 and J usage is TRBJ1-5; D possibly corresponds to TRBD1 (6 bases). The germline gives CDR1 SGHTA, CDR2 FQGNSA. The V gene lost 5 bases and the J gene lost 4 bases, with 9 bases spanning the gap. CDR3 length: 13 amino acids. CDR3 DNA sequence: TGTGCCAGCAGCCCAAGGGGGAATCAGCCCCAGCATTTT. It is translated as CASSPRGNQPQHF.

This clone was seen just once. The CDR3 region is CASSLGFSGASTDTQYF. Written as DNA, the CDR3 is TGTGCCAGCAGCTTGGGGTTCAGCGGTGCTAGCACAGATACGCAGTATTTT. The V gene is TRBV5-4, the J gene TRBJ2-3; possible D gene TRBD2, 5 bases. The germline V gene has CDR1 SGHNT and CDR2 YYREEE (reference sequence). V was clipped by 0 bases and J by 0 bases, with 14 bases between them. CDR3 length: 17 residues.

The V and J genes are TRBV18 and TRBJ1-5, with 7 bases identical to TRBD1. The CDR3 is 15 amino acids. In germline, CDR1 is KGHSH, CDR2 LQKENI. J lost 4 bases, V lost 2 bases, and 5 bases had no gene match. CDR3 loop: CASSPEGGVNQPQHF. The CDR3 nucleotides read TGTGCCAGCTCACCAGAAGGGGGCGTGAATCAGCCCCAGCATTTT.

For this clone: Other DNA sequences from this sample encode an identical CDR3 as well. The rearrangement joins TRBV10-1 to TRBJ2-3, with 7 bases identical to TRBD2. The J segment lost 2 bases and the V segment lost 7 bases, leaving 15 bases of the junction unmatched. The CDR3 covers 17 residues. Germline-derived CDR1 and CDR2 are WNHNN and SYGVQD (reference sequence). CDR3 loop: CASIPSRLAEPTDTQYF. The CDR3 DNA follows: TGCGCCAGCATTCCCTCAAGGCTAGCGGAACCCACAGATACGCAGTATTTT.

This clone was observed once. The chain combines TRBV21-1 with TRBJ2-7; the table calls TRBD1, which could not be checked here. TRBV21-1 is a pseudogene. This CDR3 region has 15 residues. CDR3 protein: CARGPQDSDSYEQYF. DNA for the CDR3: TGTGCCAGGGGGCCCCAAGACAGCGACTCCTACGAGCAGTACTTC.

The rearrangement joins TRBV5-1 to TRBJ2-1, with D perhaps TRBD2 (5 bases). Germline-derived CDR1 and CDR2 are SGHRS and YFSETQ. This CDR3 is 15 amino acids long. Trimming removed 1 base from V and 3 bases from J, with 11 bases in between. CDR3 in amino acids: CASSLQAEYYNEQFF. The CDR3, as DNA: TGCGCCAGCAGCTTGCAAGCGGAGTACTACAATGAGCAGTTCTTC.

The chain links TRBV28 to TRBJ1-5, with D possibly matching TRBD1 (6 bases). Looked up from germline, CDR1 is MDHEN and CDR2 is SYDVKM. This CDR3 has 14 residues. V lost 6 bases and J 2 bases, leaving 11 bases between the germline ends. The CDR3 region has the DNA TGTGCCAGCAGACCCGGACAGCGCAATCAGCCCCAGCATTTT. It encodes CASRPGQRNQPQHF.